This section outlines one T cell receptor (beta chain) sequence together with its context. No antigen is known for it. This CDR3 is 13 amino acids long. V was clipped by 5 bases and J by 0 bases, with 7 bases between them. Looked up from germline, CDR1 is SQVTM and CDR2 is ANQGSEA. These data belong to a study of cytotoxic CD8 clonotypes in ibrutinib-treated CLL. In the study overall: Patients gave response samples after a median approximately eleven months of treatment, range 6 to 36. Study-wide points: Baseline-level clonality went beyond age-matched healthy donors and moved in step with circulating CD8+ T-cell counts.

As input for TCR beta libraries, roughly 2 micrograms of genomic DNA came from cryopreserved PBMCs. Using immunoSEQ multiplex PCR, the repertoire was profiled, and TCRdb retains in-frame clones only, with some absent. The data contain around 330,000 clones, 60% to 80% of them singletons. This material consisted of PBMCs, taken after 36 months of ibrutinib treatment. The chain combines TRBV29-1 with TRBJ2-2; D uncertain. This TCR came from a human donor with chronic lymphocytic leukemia. This CDR3 is CSVLGTNTGELFF. In nucleotides, the CDR3 is TGCAGCGTTCTGGGCACGAACACCGGGGAGCTGTTTTTT.